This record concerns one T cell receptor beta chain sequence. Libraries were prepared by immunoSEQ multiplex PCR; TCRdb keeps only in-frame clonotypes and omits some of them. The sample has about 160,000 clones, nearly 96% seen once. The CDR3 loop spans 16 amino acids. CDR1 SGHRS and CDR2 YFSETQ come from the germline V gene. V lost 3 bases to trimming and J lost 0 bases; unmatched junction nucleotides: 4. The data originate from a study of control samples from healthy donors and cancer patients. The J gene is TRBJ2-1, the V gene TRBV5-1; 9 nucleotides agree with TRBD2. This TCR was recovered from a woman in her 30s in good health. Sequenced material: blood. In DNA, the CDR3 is TGCGCCAGCAGCTCCCCGCGGGGGGGCTCCTACAATGAGCAGTTCTTC. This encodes CASSSPRGGSYNEQFF. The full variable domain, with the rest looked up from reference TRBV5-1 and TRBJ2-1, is KAGVTQTPRYLIKTRGQQVTLSCSPISGHRSVSWYQQTPGQGLQFLFEYFSETQRNKGNFPGRFSGRQFSNSRSEMNVSTLELGDSALYLCASSSPRGGSYNEQFFGPGTRLTVL.